This passage covers 21 T cell receptor beta chains from one sample sequenced in a study of blood T cell repertoires in COVID-19. Measured with immunoSEQ multiplex PCR; TCRdb has only the in-frame clones, and not every one. The sample shows roughly 200,000 clones, approximately 91% of them seen only once. The sequenced material came from peripheral blood. The receptors stem from a middle-aged woman who had recovered from COVID-19.

The V and J genes are TRBV10-3 and TRBJ1-4, with D hard to call. Trimming took 0 bases from V and 1 from J, leaving 9 bases between them. CDR1 ENHRY and CDR2 SYGVKD come from the germline V gene. The CDR3 consists of 16 residues. CDR3 amino acids: CAISESYGGTNEKLFF. The CDR3 DNA reads as TGTGCCATCAGTGAGTCTTACGGCGGAACTAATGAAAAACTGTTTTTT.

This clone was observed once. A junction boundary mismatches the germline segment, possibly from a read error. The gene calls are TRBV2 and TRBJ1-2; 7 nucleotides match TRBD1. The CDR3 has 15 residues. Germline lookup yields CDR1 SNHLY and CDR2 FYNNEI. This chain's CDR3 is CASREDRAANYGYTF. CDR3 coding DNA: TGTGCCAGCAGAGAAGACAGGGCTGCTAACTATGGCTACACCTTC.

This chain uses TRBV11-3 with TRBJ2-2; no clear D gene. The CDR3 has 13 residues. V was clipped by 5 bases and J by 7 bases, with 11 bases between them. Germline CDR1 is SGHNT and CDR2 is YENEEA. The CDR3 protein is CASSRLTRGELFF. The CDR3 DNA reads TGTGCCAGCAGCCGCCTAACCCGCGGGGAGCTGTTTTTT.

This chain uses TRBV28 with TRBJ1-5; D unresolved. This CDR3 comprises 15 residues. Germline V CDR1 and CDR2: MDHEN, SYDVKM. The V end lost 8 bases, the J end lost 1 base, and 15 bases lay between the germline ends. The CDR3: CASLGGSGSNQPQHF. CDR3 nucleotides: TGTGCCAGCCTCGGAGGAAGTGGCAGCAATCAGCCCCAGCATTTT.

This clone turned up a few times. The CDR3 DNA reads as TGTGCCTGGAGTCCGGGACAGCGCTATGGCTACACCTTC. It yields the protein CAWSPGQRYGYTF. This rearrangement joins TRBV30 to TRBJ1-2; TRBD1 matches 7 bases. Germline V lookup: CDR1 GTSNPN, CDR2 SVGIG (reference sequence). The CDR3 is 13 residues long. The V gene end was trimmed by 2 bases and the J gene end by 4 bases; junction bases not matched to a gene: 4.

The rearrangement uses TRBV14 and TRBJ1-2, with 8 bases matching TRBD1. CDR3 size: 15 residues. From germline, CDR1 is SGHDN and CDR2 FVKESK. The ends lost 3 bases at V and 7 bases at J; junction bases unmatched: 10. The CDR3 DNA reads as TGTGCCAGCAGCCACGAGACAGGGGTGTTTTTTGGCTACACCTTC. As protein: CASSHETGVFFGYTF.

The chain employs TRBV14 and TRBJ2-6; tentatively, D is TRBD1 (6 bases). The CDR3 runs 16 residues. Between the trimmed V and J ends, which lost 2 bases and 7 bases, there was a span of 15 bases. Looked up from germline, CDR1 is SGHDN and CDR2 is FVKESK. DNA of the CDR3: TGTGCCAGCAGCCAAATGGGGGCAGGGTCAGCCAACGTCCTGACTTTC. It translates to CASSQMGAGSANVLTF.

V gene TRBV19 combines with J gene TRBJ2-5, with D perhaps matching TRBD2 (5 bases). With 2 bases removed from V and 5 bases from J, the gap between germline ends came to 12 bases. Per the germline V gene, CDR1 is LNHDA and CDR2 is SQIVND (reference sequence). The CDR3 covers 14 residues. As DNA, the CDR3 is TGTGCCAGTAGTATATCGGCGGGTCTTGAGACCCAGTACTTC. Its translation is CASSISAGLETQYF.

The rearrangement uses TRBV4-3 and TRBJ2-7; the match to TRBD2 covers 9 bases. CDR3 size: 17 residues. CDR1 LGHNA and CDR2 YSLEER come from the germline V gene. V lost 1 base, J lost 0 bases, and 7 bases stayed unmatched. The CDR3 loop reads CASSQGVLSGSSYEQYF. The CDR3 DNA reads as TGCGCCAGCAGCCAAGGAGTCCTTAGCGGGAGCTCCTACGAGCAGTACTTC.

This clone was seen only a few times. The chain recombines TRBV10-3 with TRBJ2-2; possible D gene TRBD2, 5 bases. This CDR3 contains 12 residues. V was cut by 8 bases and J by 3 bases, with 7 bases left in between. Germline CDR1 and CDR2: ENHRY and SYGVKD. CDR3 amino acids: CAILEDTGELFF. The DNA of the CDR3 is TGTGCCATCTTGGAGGACACCGGGGAGCTGTTTTTT.

In this sample, this clone turned up once. This rearrangement joins TRBV11-3 to TRBJ2-3; 9 bases align to TRBD2. This CDR3 comprises 15 residues. Germline loops: CDR1 SGHNT, CDR2 YENEEA. V trimming: 1 base; J trimming: 6 bases; junction bases outside the gene matches: 5. The CDR3, as DNA: TGTGCCAGCAGCTTAGCGGGACTAGCATTCGATACGCAGTATTTT. This translates into CASSLAGLAFDTQYF.

J is TRBJ2-7 and V is TRBV3-1 (or the pseudogene TRBV3-2), with a tentative D call TRBD2 (6 bases). V dropped 1 base and J dropped 0 bases, with 10 bases sitting between them. Germline V gene data show CDR1 as LGHDT and CDR2 as YNNKEL (reference sequence). The CDR3 is made up of 15 amino acids. In DNA, the CDR3 is TGTGCCAGCAGCCAAGCACCCGGGAGCTCCTACGAGCAGTACTTC. Protein: CASSQAPGSSYEQYF.

This clone has a single count. The V call is TRBV6-6, the J call TRBJ1-2, with 9 bases that match TRBD1. The CDR3 is 16 residues long. Germline CDR1 is MNHNY and CDR2 is SVGAGI (reference sequence). V gave up 4 bases and J gave up 4 bases; unmatched junction bases: 10. The CDR3, as DNA: TGTGCCAGCAGTTTCCGGGACAGGGTAACGTTCTATGGCTACACCTTC. This encodes CASSFRDRVTFYGYTF.

As concerns this clone: Within the sample, other DNA sequences also encode this same CDR3. The chain uses TRBV18 and TRBJ1-1; 9 bases match TRBD1. The J segment lost 1 base and the V segment lost 1 base, leaving 1 base of the junction unmatched. CDR1 is KGHSH and CDR2 is LQKENI in the germline V gene. The CDR3 sequence is 15 residues long. CDR3 in DNA: TGTGCCAGCTCACCACGACAGGGGGAGAACACTGAAGCTTTCTTT. This gives the protein CASSPRQGENTEAFF.

The V and J genes are TRBV7-3 and TRBJ2-1, with TRBD1 matching over 8 bases. Trimming cost V 5 bases and J 7 bases; bases outside gene matches: 10. CDR1 and CDR2 from the germline V gene are SGHTA and FQGTGA. This CDR3 region has 15 residues. The CDR3: CASSPGQGQGNEQFF. CDR3 bases: TGTGCCAGCAGCCCCGGACAGGGACAAGGAAATGAGCAGTTCTTC.

This chain uses TRBV11-2 with TRBJ2-5; 7 bases match TRBD2. Losses at the gene ends were 3 bases for V and 5 bases for J; bases not matched to a gene: 12. The CDR3 extends over 16 amino acids. Germline-derived CDR1 and CDR2 are SGHAT and FQNNGV. The CDR3 DNA reads TGTGCCAGCAGCTTGGGGAGGGCCTCTGGCGGGGAGACCCAGTACTTC. Protein sequence: CASSLGRASGGETQYF.

This clone has more than one count but fewer than ten. Germline and junction disagree at one end, which may indicate a read error. The genes are TRBV7-2 and TRBJ2-7, with 9 bases that match TRBD2. The CDR3 is 11 amino acids. In germline, CDR1 is SGHTA, CDR2 FQGNSA. CDR3 sequence reads: CASSELGLARF. The CDR3 bases are TGTGCCAGCAGCGAACTCGGACTAGCGCGCTTC. Full variable domain (rest looked up from reference TRBV7-2 and TRBJ2-7): GAGVSQSPSNKVTEKGKDVELRCDPISGHTALYWYRQSLGQGLEFLIYFQGNSAPDKSGLPSDRFSAERTGGSVSTLTIQRTQQEDSAVYLCASSELGLARFGPGTRLTVT.

The chain recombines TRBV28 with TRBJ1-2, with D possibly being TRBD1 (6 bases). V gave up 2 bases and J gave up 0 bases, with 16 bases separating them. The CDR3 runs to 17 residues. Germline CDR1 and CDR2: MDHEN and SYDVKM. CDR3 sequence reads: CASSLPTGIVANYGYTF. The CDR3 region has the DNA TGTGCCAGCAGTTTACCTACAGGGATTGTCGCTAACTATGGCTACACCTTC.

The genes are TRBV29-1 and TRBJ1-4, with TRBD1 identical over 9 bases. The CDR3 is 14 amino acids. After removal of 8 bases from V and 8 bases from J, the junction contained 12 bases not matched to a gene. CDR1 and CDR2 (germline): SQVTM, ANQGSEA. CDR3 DNA sequence: TGCAGCTCCCCTCTTGGACAGGGGCGGGAAAAACTGTTTTTT. Translating it yields CSSPLGQGREKLFF. Full variable domain (remainder filled in from reference TRBV29-1 and TRBJ1-4): SAVISQKPSRDICQRGTSLTIQCQVDSQVTMMFWYRQQPGQSLTLIATANQGSEATYESGFVIDKFPISRPNLTFSTLTVSNMSPEDSSIYLCSSPLGQGREKLFFGSGTQLSVL.

The J gene is TRBJ2-3, the V gene TRBV6-5; D remains ambiguous. The CDR3 is made up of 15 amino acids. Trimming stripped 9 bases from V and 4 bases from J, with 20 bases between. Germline assignment: CDR1 MNHEY and CDR2 SVGAGI. Written as DNA, the CDR3 is TGTGCCAGTACCAAACTATTTGGTACCGCAGATACGCAGTATTTT. This codes for CASTKLFGTADTQYF.

The chain combines TRBV5-4 with TRBJ2-1; 8 bases match TRBD1. The germline CDR1 and CDR2 sequences are SGHNT and YYREEE (reference sequence). The CDR3 runs to 13 residues. Germline trimming cut 4 bases from V and 7 bases from J; bases unmatched to any gene: 4. CDR3 nucleotides: TGTGCCAGCAGCCTGACAGGGGCGAATGAGCAGTTCTTC. It translates to CASSLTGANEQFF.